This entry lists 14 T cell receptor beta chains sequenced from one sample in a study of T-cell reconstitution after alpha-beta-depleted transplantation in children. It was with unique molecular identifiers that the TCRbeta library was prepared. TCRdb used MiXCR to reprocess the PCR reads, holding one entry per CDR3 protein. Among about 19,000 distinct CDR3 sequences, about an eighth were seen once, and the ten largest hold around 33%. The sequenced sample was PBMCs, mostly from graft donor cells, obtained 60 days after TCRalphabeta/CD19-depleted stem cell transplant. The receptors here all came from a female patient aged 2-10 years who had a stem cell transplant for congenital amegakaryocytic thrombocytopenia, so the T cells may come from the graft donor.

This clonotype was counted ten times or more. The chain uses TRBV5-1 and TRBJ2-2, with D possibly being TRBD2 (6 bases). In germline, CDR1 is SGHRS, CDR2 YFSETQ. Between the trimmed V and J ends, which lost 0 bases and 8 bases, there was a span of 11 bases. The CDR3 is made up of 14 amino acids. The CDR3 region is CASSLDTSLGELFF. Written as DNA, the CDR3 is TGCGCCAGCAGCTTGGATACTAGCTTGGGGGAGCTGTTTTTT. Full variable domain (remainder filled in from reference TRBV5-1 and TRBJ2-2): KAGVTQTPRYLIKTRGQQVTLSCSPISGHRSVSWYQQTPGQGLQFLFEYFSETQRNKGNFPGRFSGRQFSNSRSEMNVSTLELGDSALYLCASSLDTSLGELFFGEGSRLTVL.

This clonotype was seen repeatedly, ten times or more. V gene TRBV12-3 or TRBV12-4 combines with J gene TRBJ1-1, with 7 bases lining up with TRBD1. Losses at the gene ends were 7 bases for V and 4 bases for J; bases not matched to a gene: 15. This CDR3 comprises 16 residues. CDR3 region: CASKFRRQGSSTEAFF. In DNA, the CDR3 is TGTGCCAGCAAGTTCAGGAGACAGGGATCGAGCACTGAAGCTTTCTTT.

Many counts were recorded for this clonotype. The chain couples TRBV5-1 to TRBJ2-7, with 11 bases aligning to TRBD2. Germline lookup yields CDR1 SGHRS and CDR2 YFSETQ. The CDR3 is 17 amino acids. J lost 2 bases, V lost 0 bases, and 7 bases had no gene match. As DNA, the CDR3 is TGCGCCAGCAGCTTGGGCGGAGGGACTAGCGGAACCTACGAGCAGTACTTC. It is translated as CASSLGGGTSGTYEQYF.

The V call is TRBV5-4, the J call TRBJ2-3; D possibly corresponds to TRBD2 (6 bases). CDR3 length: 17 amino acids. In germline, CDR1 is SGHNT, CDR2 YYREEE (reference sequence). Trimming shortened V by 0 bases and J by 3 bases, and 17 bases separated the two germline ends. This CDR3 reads CASSLGALAPLTDTQYF. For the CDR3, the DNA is TGTGCCAGCAGCTTGGGGGCCCTAGCGCCCCTGACAGATACGCAGTATTTT.

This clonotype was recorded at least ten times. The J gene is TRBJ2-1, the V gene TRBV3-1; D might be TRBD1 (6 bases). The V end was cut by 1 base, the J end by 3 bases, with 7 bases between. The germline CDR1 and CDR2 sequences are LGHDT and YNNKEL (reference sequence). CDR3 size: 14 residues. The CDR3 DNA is TGTGCCAGCAGCCAAGCACAGGGCTACAATGAGCAGTTCTTC. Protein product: CASSQAQGYNEQFF.

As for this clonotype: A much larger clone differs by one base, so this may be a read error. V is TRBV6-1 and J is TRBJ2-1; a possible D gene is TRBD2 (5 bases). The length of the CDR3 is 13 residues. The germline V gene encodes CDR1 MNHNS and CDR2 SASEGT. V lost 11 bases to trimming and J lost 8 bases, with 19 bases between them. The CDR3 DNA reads TGTGCCCGGAGCCGCAGTGGGAGCCATGAGCAGTTCTTC. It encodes CARSRSGSHEQFF.

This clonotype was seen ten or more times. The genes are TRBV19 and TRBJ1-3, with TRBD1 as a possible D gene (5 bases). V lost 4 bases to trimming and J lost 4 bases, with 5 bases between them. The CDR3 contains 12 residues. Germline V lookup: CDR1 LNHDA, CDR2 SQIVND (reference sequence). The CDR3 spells CASSTGGNTIYF. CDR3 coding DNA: TGTGCCAGTAGTACAGGGGGAAACACCATATATTTT.

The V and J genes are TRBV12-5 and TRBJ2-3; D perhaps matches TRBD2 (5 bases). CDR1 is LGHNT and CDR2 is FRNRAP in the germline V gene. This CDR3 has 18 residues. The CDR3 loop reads CASTQQTGWGEDTDTQYF. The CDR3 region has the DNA TGTGCCAGCACCCAGCAGACCGGGTGGGGAGAGGACACAGATACGCAGTATTTT.

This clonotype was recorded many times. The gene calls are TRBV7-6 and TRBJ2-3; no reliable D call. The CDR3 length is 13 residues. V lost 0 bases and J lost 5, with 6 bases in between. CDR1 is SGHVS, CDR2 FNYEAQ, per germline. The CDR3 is CASSLAPIDTQYF. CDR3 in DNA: TGTGCCAGCAGCTTAGCCCCAATAGATACGCAGTATTTT.

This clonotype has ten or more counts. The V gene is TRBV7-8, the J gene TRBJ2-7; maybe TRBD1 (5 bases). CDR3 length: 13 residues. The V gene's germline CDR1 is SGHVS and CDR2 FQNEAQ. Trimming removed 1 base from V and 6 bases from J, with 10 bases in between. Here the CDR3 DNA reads TGTGCCAGCAGCTTAGGGCTAAGGGGCGAGCAGTACTTC. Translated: CASSLGLRGEQYF.

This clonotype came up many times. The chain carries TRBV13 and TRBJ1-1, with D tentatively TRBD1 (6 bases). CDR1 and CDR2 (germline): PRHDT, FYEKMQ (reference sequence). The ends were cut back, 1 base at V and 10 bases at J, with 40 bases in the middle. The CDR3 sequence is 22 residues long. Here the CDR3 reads CASSLAGRFWWRRRGPRGGAFF. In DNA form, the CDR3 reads TGTGCCAGCAGCTTAGCGGGTCGGTTTTGGTGGCGGCGTCGGGGGCCGAGGGGAGGAGCTTTCTTT.

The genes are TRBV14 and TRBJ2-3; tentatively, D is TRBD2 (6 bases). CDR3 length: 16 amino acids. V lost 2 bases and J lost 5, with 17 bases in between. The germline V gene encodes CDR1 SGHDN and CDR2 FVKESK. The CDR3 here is CASSQFLGGPLDTQYF. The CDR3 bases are TGTGCCAGCAGCCAATTTCTCGGAGGGCCCCTAGATACGCAGTATTTT.

CDR3 nucleotide sequence: TGTGCCAGCAGATCTAGCGGAGGGGACCACGAGCAGTACTTC. Protein sequence: CASRSSGGDHEQYF. The V call is TRBV7-3, the J call TRBJ2-7; 7 bases map to TRBD2. The CDR3 runs to 14 residues. V trimming: 6 bases; J trimming: 5 bases; junction bases outside the gene matches: 10. Per germline, CDR1 SGHTA and CDR2 FQGTGA. The full variable domain, rest sourced from reference TRBV7-3 and TRBJ2-7, is GAGVSQTPSNKVTEKGKYVELRCDPISGHTALYWYRQSLGQGPEFLIYFQGTGAADDSGLPNDRFFAVRPEGSVSTLKIQRTERGDSAVYLCASRSSGGDHEQYFGPGTRLTVT.

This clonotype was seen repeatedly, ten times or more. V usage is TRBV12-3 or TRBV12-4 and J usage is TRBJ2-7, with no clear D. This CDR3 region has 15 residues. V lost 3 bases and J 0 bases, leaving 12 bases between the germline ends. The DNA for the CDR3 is TGTGCCAGCAGTTTTTTCCGCGTCAGCTCCTACGAGCAGTACTTC. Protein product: CASSFFRVSSYEQYF.